These T cell receptor beta chains were read from a single sample in a study of shared clonotypes between healthy human individuals. The repertoire was sequenced with immunoSEQ multiplex PCR; TCRdb's copy has only in-frame clones and lacks some. The sample includes fewer than 3 million clones, about nine tenths of them seen just once. The sample consisted of naive CD4+ T cells from PBMCs. The receptor set was obtained from a man aged 18 to 35 in good health. Some clones in this sample may be carry-over from other donors' samples. Both conserved end residues are part of each CDR3. A D gene is named only where the DNA matches it firmly. Where a row states a size, it is once, few, many or the class of an expanded clone; other rows omit it.

D gene: .
J gene: TRBJ2-1
clone size: .
V gene: TRBV28
CDR3 protein: CASTRERVGDEQFF
CDR3 DNA: TGTGCCAGCACTCGGGAGCGGGTAGGGGATGAGCAGTTCTTC

D gene: .
J gene: TRBJ1-1
clone size: .
V gene: TRBV6-4
CDR3 protein: CARGQLGLSNTEAFF
CDR3 DNA: TGTGCCAGGGGCCAACTGGGACTTTCGAACACTGAAGCTTTCTTT

D gene: .
J gene: TRBJ1-2
clone size: .
V gene: TRBV30
CDR3 protein: CAWSGPGVNTF
CDR3 DNA: TGTGCCTGGAGTGGACCAGGGGTCAACACCTTC

D gene: .
J gene: TRBJ1-2
clone size: .
V gene: TRBV7-9
CDR3 protein: CASSPGGSTTNGYTF
CDR3 DNA: TGTGCCAGCAGCCCTGGAGGCAGTACCACTAATGGCTACACCTTC

D gene: .
J gene: TRBJ1-1
clone size: .
V gene: TRBV7-3
CDR3 protein: CASSLGGGDAEAFF
CDR3 DNA: TGTGCCAGCAGCTTAGGAGGTGGGGACGCTGAAGCTTTCTTT

D gene: TRBD1
J gene: TRBJ2-7
clone size: .
V gene: TRBV18
CDR3 protein: CASSPGQGADYEQYF
CDR3 DNA: TGTGCCAGCTCACCGGGACAGGGCGCGGACTACGAGCAGTACTTC

D gene: .
J gene: TRBJ1-1
clone size: .
V gene: TRBV29-1
CDR3 protein: CSATLGAGSTEAFF
CDR3 DNA: TGCAGCGCCACCCTCGGGGCGGGGAGCACTGAAGCTTTCTTT

D gene: TRBD2
J gene: TRBJ2-3
clone size: .
V gene: TRBV2
CDR3 protein: CASSLASGRFGTDTQYF
CDR3 DNA: TGTGCCAGCAGCTTGGCTAGCGGGAGGTTCGGCACAGATACGCAGTATTTT

D gene: TRBD1
J gene: TRBJ2-3
clone size: .
V gene: TRBV5-1
CDR3 protein: CASRRQGLTDTQYF
CDR3 DNA: TGCGCCAGCAGGAGACAGGGGTTGACAGATACGCAGTATTTT

D gene: .
J gene: TRBJ2-3
clone size: .
V gene: TRBV14
CDR3 protein: CASSQADTQYF
CDR3 DNA: TGTGCCAGCAGCCAGGCAGATACGCAGTATTTT

D gene: .
J gene: TRBJ1-3
clone size: .
V gene: TRBV7-8
CDR3 protein: CASSRKVGGSGNTIYF
CDR3 DNA: TGTGCCAGCAGCCGCAAGGTGGGGGGCTCTGGAAACACCATATATTTT

D gene: .
J gene: TRBJ2-2
clone size: once
V gene: TRBV6-6
CDR3 protein: CASSPSRGGGELFF
CDR3 DNA: TGTGCCAGCAGCCCGTCCCGAGGGGGCGGGGAGCTGTTTTTT

D gene: TRBD2
J gene: TRBJ2-1
clone size: .
V gene: TRBV28
CDR3 protein: CASTERTSDYNEQFF
CDR3 DNA: TGTGCCAGCACCGAGCGGACTAGCGACTACAATGAGCAGTTCTTC

D gene: .
J gene: TRBJ1-1
clone size: .
V gene: TRBV27
CDR3 protein: CASRNRASNTEAFF
CDR3 DNA: TGTGCCAGCAGAAACCGGGCCTCGAACACTGAAGCTTTCTTT

D gene: TRBD2
J gene: TRBJ2-7
clone size: .
V gene: TRBV7-9
CDR3 protein: CASKSSGRNEQYF
CDR3 DNA: TGTGCCAGCAAATCCAGCGGGAGGAACGAGCAGTACTTC

D gene: .
J gene: TRBJ2-7
clone size: .
V gene: TRBV6-5
CDR3 protein: CASNSGSYEQYF
CDR3 DNA: TGTGCCAGCAACTCTGGGAGCTACGAGCAGTACTTC

D gene: TRBD2
J gene: TRBJ2-1
clone size: .
V gene: TRBV2
CDR3 protein: CASSERRFSGAYDNEQFF
CDR3 DNA: TGTGCCAGCAGTGAACGTCGGTTTAGCGGGGCCTACGACAATGAGCAGTTCTTC

D gene: .
J gene: TRBJ2-1
clone size: .
V gene: TRBV7-9
CDR3 protein: CASSFGGAERRNEQFF
CDR3 DNA: TGTGCCAGCAGCTTTGGTGGGGCGGAGCGTCGCAATGAGCAGTTCTTC

D gene: .
J gene: TRBJ2-1
clone size: .
V gene: TRBV2
CDR3 protein: CASSLMGQGSHNEQFF
CDR3 DNA: TGTGCCAGCAGTCTTATGGGGCAGGGGAGCCACAATGAGCAGTTCTTC

D gene: TRBD2
J gene: TRBJ2-1
clone size: .
V gene: TRBV7-2
CDR3 protein: CASSLSWGGYNEQFF
CDR3 DNA: TGTGCCAGCAGCTTGTCTTGGGGGGGATACAATGAGCAGTTCTTC

D gene: .
J gene: TRBJ2-3
clone size: .
V gene: TRBV28
CDR3 protein: CASRRGADTQYF
CDR3 DNA: TGTGCCAGCAGGCGGGGTGCAGATACGCAGTATTTT

D gene: .
J gene: TRBJ2-3
clone size: .
V gene: TRBV5-1
CDR3 protein: CASRTKGARTDTQYF
CDR3 DNA: TGCGCCAGCAGAACCAAAGGGGCTCGGACAGATACGCAGTATTTT

D gene: .
J gene: TRBJ1-1
clone size: .
V gene: TRBV27
CDR3 protein: CASSLQGNTEAFF
CDR3 DNA: TGTGCCAGCAGTTTGCAGGGGAACACTGAAGCTTTCTTT

D gene: .
J gene: TRBJ2-1
clone size: .
V gene: TRBV2
CDR3 protein: CASSVVQGSYNEQFF
CDR3 DNA: TGTGCCAGCAGTGTCGTACAGGGTTCCTACAATGAGCAGTTCTTC

D gene: .
J gene: TRBJ1-2
clone size: .
V gene: TRBV30
CDR3 protein: CAWGKTALGGYTF
CDR3 DNA: TGTGCCTGGGGAAAAACCGCACTGGGGGGCTACACCTTC

D gene: .
J gene: TRBJ2-1
clone size: .
V gene: TRBV29-1
CDR3 protein: CSVWGLTSYNEQFF
CDR3 DNA: TGCAGCGTGTGGGGACTGACCTCCTACAATGAGCAGTTCTTC

D gene: .
J gene: TRBJ2-5
clone size: .
V gene: TRBV4-1
CDR3 protein: CASSQVGVGGTQETQYF
CDR3 DNA: TGCGCCAGCAGCCAAGTTGGGGTTGGCGGGACCCAAGAGACCCAGTACTTC